The clone carrying this T cell receptor (beta chain) was counted only a few times. V was clipped by 2 bases and J by 5 bases; unmatched bases: 6. Germline CDR1 and CDR2: LGHNA and YSLEER. There are 16 residues in the CDR3. Assay used: immunoSEQ multiplex PCR; TCRdb lists only in-frame clones, some missing. The data hold over 110,000 clones, with 81% observed a single time. This record belongs to a study of blood T cell repertoires in COVID-19. The sequenced material came from peripheral blood. This clonotype originated in a human donor in a cohort sampled during active COVID-19. V and J are TRBV4-3 and TRBJ2-5; 12 bases align to TRBD2. The CDR3 DNA is TGCGCCAGCAGCCAAAGACTCGGGACTAGCGGGGAGACCCAGTACTTC. As protein: CASSQRLGTSGETQYF.